The 22 T cell receptor beta chains presented below share a single source sample, sequenced in a study of blood T cell repertoires in COVID-19. Measured with immunoSEQ multiplex PCR; TCRdb has only the in-frame clones, and not every one. The sample includes 250,000 to 350,000 clones, approximately 90% of them seen just once. The sequenced sample was peripheral blood. The receptors derive from a woman between 55 and 75 years old with acute or convalescent COVID-19.

This chain uses TRBV28 with TRBJ1-2, with TRBD1 identical over 9 bases. In germline, CDR1 is MDHEN, CDR2 SYDVKM. The CDR3 contains 12 residues. J gave up 8 bases and V 10 bases, and 8 bases lay outside the gene matches. Here the CDR3 DNA reads TGTGCCATGGGGGGGACAGGGCCCGGCTACACCTTC. Its translation is CAMGGTGPGYTF.

The chain combines TRBV10-3 with TRBJ2-1, with 12 bases fitting TRBD2. The CDR3 is 16 residues long. Trimming at V came to 4 bases and at J to 6 bases, leaving 7 bases not matched to a gene. The germline CDR1 and CDR2 sequences are ENHRY and SYGVKD. The CDR3 sequence is CAISGQTSGSFNEQFF. DNA for the CDR3: TGTGCCATCAGTGGACAGACTAGCGGGAGCTTCAATGAGCAGTTCTTC.

Comments on this clone: Other DNA sequences of this sample code for an identical CDR3. This chain joins TRBV6-5 and TRBJ1-5; 8 nucleotides align to TRBD1. The V gene's germline CDR1 is MNHEY and CDR2 SVGAGI. Unmatched junction bases numbered 8, after V lost 6 bases and J lost 4 bases. The CDR3 has 15 amino acids. The CDR3 nucleotides read TGTGCCAGCAGCCTAGGACAGGGTAGAAATCAGCCCCAGCATTTT. This codes for CASSLGQGRNQPQHF.

The CDR3 loop is CASSPEDRGREAGELFF. As DNA, the CDR3 is TGTGCCAGCAGCCCAGAGGACAGGGGGCGAGAAGCCGGGGAGCTGTTTTTT. The rearrangement links TRBV7-8 to TRBJ2-2, with TRBD1 matching 11 bases. The CDR3 runs 17 residues. With V trimmed by 5 bases and J by 6 bases, 11 bases remained unmatched. Germline assignment: CDR1 SGHVS and CDR2 FQNEAQ.

V usage is TRBV5-1 and J usage is TRBJ1-6; D possibly corresponds to TRBD1 (5 bases). This CDR3 comprises 15 residues. The V and J ends lost 0 bases and 6 bases respectively, with 10 bases between them. Germline CDR1 is SGHRS and CDR2 is YFSETQ. CDR3 DNA sequence: TGCGCCAGCAGCTTGGTGGGACTGATTAATTCACCCCTCCACTTT. As protein: CASSLVGLINSPLHF.

The V call is TRBV20-1, the J call TRBJ1-1; 7 nucleotides match TRBD1. This CDR3 spans 14 amino acids. V was clipped by 3 bases and J by 4 bases; unmatched bases: 8. Germline V gene data show CDR1 as DFQATT and CDR2 as SNEGSKA (reference sequence). The CDR3: CSASYQGDGTEAFF. For the CDR3, the DNA is TGCAGTGCTAGTTACCAGGGGGATGGCACTGAAGCTTTCTTT.

The chain joins TRBV29-1 to TRBJ2-5; TRBD1 aligns across 7 bases. Unmatched junction bases numbered 3, after V lost 7 bases and J lost 7 bases. This CDR3 spans 10 amino acids. From germline, CDR1 is SQVTM and CDR2 ANQGSEA. This CDR3 is CSAGGGTQYF. CDR3 nucleotide sequence: TGCAGCGCAGGGGGTGGGACCCAGTACTTC.

CDR3 in amino acids: CAGYAGGYGYTF. DNA of the CDR3: TGTGCCGGGTACGCCGGGGGCTATGGCTACACCTTC. The rearrangement joins TRBV6-1 to TRBJ1-2, with D possibly TRBD1 on 5 matching bases. Germline CDR1 reads MNHNS; CDR2 reads SASEGT. Trimming shortened V by 11 bases and J by 4 bases, and 14 bases separated the two germline ends. This CDR3 has 12 residues.

The CDR3, as DNA: TGTGCCAGCACACCATGGGGGGACAGGGGTTACGAGCAGTACTTC. Its protein product is CASTPWGDRGYEQYF. The chain links TRBV11-2 to TRBJ2-7; 10 bases line up with TRBD1. Per the germline V gene, CDR1 is SGHAT and CDR2 is FQNNGV. This CDR3 region has 15 residues. The V and J ends lost 7 bases and 4 bases, in that order; junction bases with no gene match: 10.

V usage is TRBV5-6 and J usage is TRBJ1-4; the D is unclear. CDR3 length: 16 residues. CDR1 is SGHDT and CDR2 is YYEEEE in the germline V gene. Trimming removed 0 bases at V and 5 bases at J, with 14 bases between. The CDR3 reads CASSLGPLAGNEKLFF. For the CDR3, the DNA is TGTGCCAGCAGCTTGGGTCCGCTCGCGGGAAATGAAAAACTGTTTTTT.

The gene calls are TRBV7-8 and TRBJ1-5; 8 bases map to TRBD1. Germline trimming cut 2 bases from V and 4 bases from J; bases unmatched to any gene: 4. The CDR3 is 15 amino acids. The germline V gene has CDR1 SGHVS and CDR2 FQNEAQ. The CDR3, as DNA: TGTGCCAGCAGCTTACAGGGGGCGCCGAATCAGCCCCAGCATTTT. This gives the protein CASSLQGAPNQPQHF.

The V call is TRBV3-1 (or the pseudogene TRBV3-2), the J call TRBJ1-2; 7 bases line up with TRBD1. V trimming: 4 bases; J trimming: 12 bases; junction bases outside the gene matches: 14. There are 14 residues in the CDR3. Germline CDR1 is LGHDT and CDR2 is YNNKEL (reference sequence). In DNA form, the CDR3 reads TGTGCCAGCAGCCCGAACAGGGGCTCCCGTCTCCACACCTTC. Amino acids: CASSPNRGSRLHTF.

The genes are TRBV6-5 and TRBJ2-3; no reliable D call. Trimming pared 10 bases from V and 5 bases from J, leaving 13 bases between. The germline gives CDR1 MNHEY, CDR2 SVGAGI. The CDR3 is 12 residues long. CDR3 coding DNA: TGTGCCATGGGCCTCCTGGGAGATACGCAGTATTTT. Amino acid sequence: CAMGLLGDTQYF.

The chain links TRBV27 to TRBJ2-2; the D gene is possibly TRBD2 (6 bases). With 6 bases removed from V and 5 bases from J, the gap between germline ends came to 19 bases. The germline V gene encodes CDR1 MNHEY and CDR2 SMNVEV (reference sequence). There are 16 residues in the CDR3. CDR3 in amino acids: CASRPFGGEMTGELFF. In DNA, the CDR3 is TGTGCCAGCAGGCCCTTTGGCGGGGAGATGACCGGGGAGCTGTTTTTT.

The chain has TRBV29-1 and TRBJ2-7; TRBD2 aligns across 12 bases. There are 15 residues in the CDR3. With V trimmed by 1 base and J by 6 bases, 7 bases remained unmatched. Germline V gene sequence: CDR1 SQVTM, CDR2 ANQGSEA. Here the CDR3 DNA reads TGCAGCGTTGAAGGACTAGCGGGAGTGTACGGCGAGCAGTACTTC. Its protein is CSVEGLAGVYGEQYF.

This rearrangement joins TRBV19 to TRBJ2-5; 8 nucleotides align to TRBD2. The germline V gene encodes CDR1 LNHDA and CDR2 SQIVND (reference sequence). The CDR3 loop spans 15 amino acids. V lost 3 bases and J lost 3; bases outside the gene matches: 6. CDR3 amino acids: CASSMGGLGEETQYF. CDR3 DNA: TGTGCCAGTAGTATGGGGGGACTAGGTGAAGAGACCCAGTACTTC.

The gene calls are TRBV19 and TRBJ1-2; 8 bases map to TRBD1. This CDR3 region has 14 residues. J gave up 6 bases and V 3 bases, and 6 bases lay outside the gene matches. CDR1 LNHDA and CDR2 SQIVND come from the germline V gene (reference sequence). The CDR3 DNA follows: TGTGCCAGTAGTATTTTGAGACAGGGGAATGGCTACACCTTC. This gives the protein CASSILRQGNGYTF.

In nucleotides, the CDR3 is TGTGCCTTCGCGGGACAGGCGAACACTGAAGCTTTCTTT. Amino acid sequence: CAFAGQANTEAFF. V and J are TRBV10-3 and TRBJ1-1, with 8 bases that match TRBD1. The CDR3 totals 13 residues. Germline V CDR1 and CDR2: ENHRY, SYGVKD. The V gene end was trimmed by 11 bases and the J gene end by 1 base; junction bases not matched to a gene: 6.

This rearrangement joins TRBV2 to TRBJ2-5; D is perhaps TRBD2 (6 bases). The V end lost 8 bases, the J end lost 5 bases, and 12 bases lay between the germline ends. The CDR3 extends over 12 amino acids. CDR1 is SNHLY and CDR2 is FYNNEI in the germline V gene. CDR3 bases: TGTGCCAGCGCCCCGGGAGCGGAGACCCAGTACTTC. Amino acids: CASAPGAETQYF.

The J gene is TRBJ1-2, the V gene TRBV7-2; a weak D match, TRBD1 (6 bases). V lost 5 bases and J 2 bases, leaving 12 bases between the germline ends. Germline CDR1 is SGHTA and CDR2 is FQGNSA. The CDR3 consists of 14 residues. The CDR3 region is CASSHVQGNYGYTF. For the CDR3, the DNA is TGTGCCAGCAGCCACGTACAGGGCAACTATGGCTACACCTTC.

V is TRBV30 and J is TRBJ1-6; TRBD1 might be the D (6 bases). The CDR3 length is 14 residues. From germline, CDR1 is GTSNPN and CDR2 SVGIG (reference sequence). V gave up 0 bases and J gave up 9 bases, with 12 bases separating them. In DNA, the CDR3 is TGTGCCTGGAGTGTACAGGGCAAAATTTCACCCCTCCACTTT. This translates into CAWSVQGKISPLHF. Filled out from reference TRBV30 and TRBJ1-6, the complete variable domain reads SQTIHQWPATLVQPVGSPLSLECTVEGTSNPNLYWYRQAAGRGLQLLFYSVGIGQISSEVPQNLSASRPQDRQFILSSKKLLLSDSGFYLCAWSVQGKISPLHFGNGTRLTVT.

V and J are TRBV7-6 and TRBJ1-5; the D gene is possibly TRBD1 (5 bases). CDR1 is SGHVS and CDR2 is FNYEAQ in the germline V gene. Deletions cut 1 base from V and 6 bases from J, with 13 bases between. This CDR3 region has 15 residues. The CDR3 is CASSLGLGETQPQHF. In nucleotides, the CDR3 is TGTGCCAGCAGCTTAGGATTAGGGGAAACTCAGCCCCAGCATTTT.